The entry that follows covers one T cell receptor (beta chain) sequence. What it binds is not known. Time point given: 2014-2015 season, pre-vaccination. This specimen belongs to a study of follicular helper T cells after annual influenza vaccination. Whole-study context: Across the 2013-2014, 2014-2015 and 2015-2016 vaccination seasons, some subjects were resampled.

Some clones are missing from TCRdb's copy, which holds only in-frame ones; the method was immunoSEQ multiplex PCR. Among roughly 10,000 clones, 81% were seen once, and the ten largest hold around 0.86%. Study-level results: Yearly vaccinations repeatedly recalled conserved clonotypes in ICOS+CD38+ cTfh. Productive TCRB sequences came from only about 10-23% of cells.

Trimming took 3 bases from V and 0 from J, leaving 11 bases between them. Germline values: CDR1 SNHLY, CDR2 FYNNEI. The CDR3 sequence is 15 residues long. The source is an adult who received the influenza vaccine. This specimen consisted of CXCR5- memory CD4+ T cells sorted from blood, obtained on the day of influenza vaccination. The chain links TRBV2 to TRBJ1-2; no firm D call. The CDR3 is CASSEFRSSNYGYTF. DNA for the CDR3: TGTGCCAGCAGTGAGTTCCGGAGCTCTAACTATGGCTACACCTTC.